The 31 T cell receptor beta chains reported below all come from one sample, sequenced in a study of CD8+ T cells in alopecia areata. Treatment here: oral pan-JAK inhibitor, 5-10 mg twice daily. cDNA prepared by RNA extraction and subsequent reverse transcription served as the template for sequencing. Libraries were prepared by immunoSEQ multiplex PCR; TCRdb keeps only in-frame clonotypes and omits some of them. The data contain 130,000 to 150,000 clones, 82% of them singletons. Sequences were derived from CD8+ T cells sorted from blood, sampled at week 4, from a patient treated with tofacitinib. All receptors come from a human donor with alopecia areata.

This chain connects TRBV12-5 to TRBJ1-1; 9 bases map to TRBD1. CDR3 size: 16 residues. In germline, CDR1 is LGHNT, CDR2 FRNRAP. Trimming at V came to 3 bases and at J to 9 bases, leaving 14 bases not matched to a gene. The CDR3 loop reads CASGFIEQGAEVKAFF. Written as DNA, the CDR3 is TGTGCTAGTGGTTTCATTGAACAGGGGGCTGAGGTGAAAGCTTTCTTT.

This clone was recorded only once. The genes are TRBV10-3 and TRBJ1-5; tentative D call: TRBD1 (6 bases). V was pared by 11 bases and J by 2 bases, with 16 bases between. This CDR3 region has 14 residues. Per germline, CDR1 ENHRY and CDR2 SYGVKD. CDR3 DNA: TGTGCCGCTTGGGGAGGGGGGGGCAATCAGCCCCAGCATTTT. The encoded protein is CAAWGGGGNQPQHF.

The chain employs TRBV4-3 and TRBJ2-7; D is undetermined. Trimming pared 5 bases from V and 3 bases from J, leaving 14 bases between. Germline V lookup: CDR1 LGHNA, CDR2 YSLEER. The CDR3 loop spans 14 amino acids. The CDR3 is CASSSDSTSYEQYF. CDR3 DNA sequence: TGCGCCAGCAGCTCAGACTCGACCAGCTACGAGCAGTACTTC.

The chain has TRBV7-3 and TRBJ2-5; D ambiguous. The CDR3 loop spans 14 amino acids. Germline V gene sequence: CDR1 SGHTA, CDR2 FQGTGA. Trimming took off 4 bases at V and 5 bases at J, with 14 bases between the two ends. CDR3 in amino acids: CASSSTGLGETQYF. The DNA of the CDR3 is TGTGCCAGCAGCTCCACCGGGCTGGGGGAGACCCAGTACTTC.

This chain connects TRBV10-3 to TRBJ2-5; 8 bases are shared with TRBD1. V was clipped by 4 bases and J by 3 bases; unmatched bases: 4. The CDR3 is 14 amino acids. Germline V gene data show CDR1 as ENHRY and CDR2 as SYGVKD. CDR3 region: CAISVDRAEETQYF. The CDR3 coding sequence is TGTGCCATCAGTGTGGACAGGGCCGAAGAGACCCAGTACTTC.

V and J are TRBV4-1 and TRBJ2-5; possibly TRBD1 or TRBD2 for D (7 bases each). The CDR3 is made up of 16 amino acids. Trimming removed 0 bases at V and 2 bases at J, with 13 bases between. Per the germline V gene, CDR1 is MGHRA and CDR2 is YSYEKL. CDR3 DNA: TGCGCCAGCAGCCAAGATCAGGGGGGGGCTCAAGAGACCCAGTACTTC. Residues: CASSQDQGGAQETQYF.

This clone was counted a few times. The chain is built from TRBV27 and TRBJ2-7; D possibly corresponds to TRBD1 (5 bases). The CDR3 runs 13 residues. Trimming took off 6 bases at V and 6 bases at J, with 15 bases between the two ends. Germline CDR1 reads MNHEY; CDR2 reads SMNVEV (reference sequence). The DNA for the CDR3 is TGTGCCAGCAGCCCAGGGCGTGTGGGCGAGCAGTACTTC. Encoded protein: CASSPGRVGEQYF.

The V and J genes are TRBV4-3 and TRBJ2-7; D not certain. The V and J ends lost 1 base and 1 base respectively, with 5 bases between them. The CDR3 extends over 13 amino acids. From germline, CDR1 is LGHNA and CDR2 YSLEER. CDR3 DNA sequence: TGCGCCAGCAGCCAAGCGGGTTCCTACGAGCAGTACTTC. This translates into CASSQAGSYEQYF.

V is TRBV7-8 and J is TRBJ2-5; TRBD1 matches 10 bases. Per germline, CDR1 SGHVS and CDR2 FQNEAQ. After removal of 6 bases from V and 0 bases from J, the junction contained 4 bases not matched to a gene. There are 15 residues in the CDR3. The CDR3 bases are TGTGCCAGCAGGCCGGGACAGGGGAACCAAGAGACCCAGTACTTC. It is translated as CASRPGQGNQETQYF.

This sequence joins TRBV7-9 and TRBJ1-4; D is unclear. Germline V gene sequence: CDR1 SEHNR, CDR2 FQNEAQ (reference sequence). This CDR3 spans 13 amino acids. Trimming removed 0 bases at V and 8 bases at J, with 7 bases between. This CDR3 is CASSLAGGEKLFF. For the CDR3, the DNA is TGTGCCAGCAGCTTAGCTGGAGGGGAAAAACTGTTTTTT.

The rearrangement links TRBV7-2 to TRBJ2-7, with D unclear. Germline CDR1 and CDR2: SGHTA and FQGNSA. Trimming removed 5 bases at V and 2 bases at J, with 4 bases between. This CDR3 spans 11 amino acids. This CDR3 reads CASSPAYEQYF. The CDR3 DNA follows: TGTGCCAGCAGCCCAGCCTACGAGCAGTACTTC.

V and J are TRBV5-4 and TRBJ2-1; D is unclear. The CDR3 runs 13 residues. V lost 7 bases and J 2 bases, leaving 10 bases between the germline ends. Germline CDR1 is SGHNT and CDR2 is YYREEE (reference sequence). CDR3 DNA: TGTGCCAGCGGGGTAGTAACCTACAATGAGCAGTTCTTC. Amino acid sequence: CASGVVTYNEQFF.

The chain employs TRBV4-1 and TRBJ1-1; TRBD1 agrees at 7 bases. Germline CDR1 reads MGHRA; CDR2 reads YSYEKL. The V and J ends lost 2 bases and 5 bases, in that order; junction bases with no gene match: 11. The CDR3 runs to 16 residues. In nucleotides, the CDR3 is TGCGCCAGCAGCCAACTACTCTTTCAGGGGGGGACTGAAGCTTTCTTT. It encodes CASSQLLFQGGTEAFF.

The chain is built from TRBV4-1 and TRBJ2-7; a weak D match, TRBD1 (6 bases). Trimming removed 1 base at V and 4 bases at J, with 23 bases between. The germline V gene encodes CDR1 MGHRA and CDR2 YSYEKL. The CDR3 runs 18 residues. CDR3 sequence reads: CASSQGRESTGIWYEQYF. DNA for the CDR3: TGCGCCAGCAGCCAAGGCAGGGAATCCACAGGGATCTGGTACGAGCAGTACTTC.

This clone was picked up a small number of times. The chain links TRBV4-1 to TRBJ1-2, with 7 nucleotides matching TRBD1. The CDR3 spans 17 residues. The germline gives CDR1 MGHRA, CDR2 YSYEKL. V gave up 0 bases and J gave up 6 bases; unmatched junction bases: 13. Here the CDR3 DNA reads TGCGCCAGCAGCCAAGATTGGGCAACAGGGGAACGGGATGGCTACACCTTC. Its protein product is CASSQDWATGERDGYTF.

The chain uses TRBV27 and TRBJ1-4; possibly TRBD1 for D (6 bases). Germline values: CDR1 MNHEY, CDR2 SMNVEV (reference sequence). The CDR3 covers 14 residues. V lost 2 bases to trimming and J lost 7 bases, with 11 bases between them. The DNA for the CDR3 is TGTGCCAGCAGTTTAGTAGGGGGTAGTGAAAAACTGTTTTTT. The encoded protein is CASSLVGGSEKLFF.

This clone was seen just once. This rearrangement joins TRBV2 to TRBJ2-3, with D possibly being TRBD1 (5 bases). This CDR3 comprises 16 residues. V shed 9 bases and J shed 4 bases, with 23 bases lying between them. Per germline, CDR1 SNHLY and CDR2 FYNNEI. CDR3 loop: CASKDSATPLADTQYF. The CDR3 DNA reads TGTGCCAGTAAAGACAGTGCGACACCCTTGGCAGATACGCAGTATTTT.

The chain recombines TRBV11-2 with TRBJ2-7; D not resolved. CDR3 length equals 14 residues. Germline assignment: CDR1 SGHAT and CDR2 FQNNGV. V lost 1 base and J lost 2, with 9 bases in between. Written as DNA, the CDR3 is TGTGCCAGCAGCTTAGGGTTGGGGACCTACGAGCAGTACTTC. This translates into CASSLGLGTYEQYF.

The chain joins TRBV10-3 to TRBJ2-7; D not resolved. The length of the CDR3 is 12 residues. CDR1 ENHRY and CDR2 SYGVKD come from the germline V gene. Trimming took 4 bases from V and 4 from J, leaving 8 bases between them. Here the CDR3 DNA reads TGTGCCATCAGTGGGTCAGATTACGAGCAGTACTTC. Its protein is CAISGSDYEQYF.

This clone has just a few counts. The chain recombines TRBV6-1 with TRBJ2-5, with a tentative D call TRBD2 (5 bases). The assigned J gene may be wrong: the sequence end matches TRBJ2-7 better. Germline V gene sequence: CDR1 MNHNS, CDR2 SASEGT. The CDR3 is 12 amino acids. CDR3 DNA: TGTGCCAGCAGCCCACGGGGCTACGAGCAGTACTTC. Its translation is CASSPRGYEQYF.

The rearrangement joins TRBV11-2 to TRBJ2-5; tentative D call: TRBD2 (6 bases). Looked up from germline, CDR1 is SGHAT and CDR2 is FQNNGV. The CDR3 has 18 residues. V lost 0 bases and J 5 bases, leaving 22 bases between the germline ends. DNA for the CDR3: TGTGCCAGCAGCTTAGACGGTATTAAGGGAGGCCTCCGGGAGACCCAGTACTTC. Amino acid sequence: CASSLDGIKGGLRETQYF.

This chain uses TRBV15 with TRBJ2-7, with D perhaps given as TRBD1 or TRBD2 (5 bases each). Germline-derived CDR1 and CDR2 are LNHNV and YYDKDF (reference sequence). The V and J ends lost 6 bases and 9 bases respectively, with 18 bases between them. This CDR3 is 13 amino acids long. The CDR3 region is CATSTEGQIGQYF. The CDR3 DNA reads TGTGCCACCAGTACCGAGGGGCAGATCGGGCAGTACTTC.

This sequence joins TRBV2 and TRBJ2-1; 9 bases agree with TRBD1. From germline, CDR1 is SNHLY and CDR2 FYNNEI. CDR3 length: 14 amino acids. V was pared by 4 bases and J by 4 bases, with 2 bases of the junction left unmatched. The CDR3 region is CASSGGQGYNEQFF. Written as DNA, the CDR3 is TGTGCCAGCAGTGGAGGACAGGGGTACAATGAGCAGTTCTTC.

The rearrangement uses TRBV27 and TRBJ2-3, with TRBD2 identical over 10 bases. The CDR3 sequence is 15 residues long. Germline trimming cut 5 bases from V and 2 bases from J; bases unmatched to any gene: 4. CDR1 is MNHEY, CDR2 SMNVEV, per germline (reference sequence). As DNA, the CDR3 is TGTGCCAGCAGTATACTAGCGGGGACCACAGATACGCAGTATTTT. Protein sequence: CASSILAGTTDTQYF.

This CDR3 is CSAGTGMDTEAFF. The CDR3 DNA follows: TGCAGCGCGGGGACGGGTATGGACACTGAAGCTTTCTTT. The chain employs TRBV29-1 and TRBJ1-1; D is possibly TRBD1 (5 bases). Germline CDR1 is SQVTM and CDR2 is ANQGSEA. The length of the CDR3 is 13 residues. V dropped 7 bases and J dropped 3 bases, with 15 bases sitting between them.

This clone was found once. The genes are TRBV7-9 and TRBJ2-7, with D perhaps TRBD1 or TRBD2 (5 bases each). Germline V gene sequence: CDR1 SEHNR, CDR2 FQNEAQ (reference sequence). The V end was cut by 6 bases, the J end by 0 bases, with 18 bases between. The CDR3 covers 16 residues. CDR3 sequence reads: CASSATGTVSSYEQYF. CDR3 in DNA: TGTGCCAGCAGTGCGACCGGGACCGTGAGCTCCTACGAGCAGTACTTC.

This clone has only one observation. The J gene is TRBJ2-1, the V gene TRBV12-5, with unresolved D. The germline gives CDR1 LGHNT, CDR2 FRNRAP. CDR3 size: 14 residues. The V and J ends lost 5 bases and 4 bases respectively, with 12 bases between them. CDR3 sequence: CASGLYHTYNEQFF. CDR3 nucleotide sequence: TGTGCTAGTGGTCTTTATCATACGTACAATGAGCAGTTCTTC.

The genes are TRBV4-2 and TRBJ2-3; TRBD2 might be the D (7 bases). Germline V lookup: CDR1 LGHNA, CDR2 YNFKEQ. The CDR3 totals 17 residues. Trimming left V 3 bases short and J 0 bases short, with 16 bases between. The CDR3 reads CASSQTGGGVSTDTQYF. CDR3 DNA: TGTGCCAGCAGCCAGACGGGGGGCGGGGTAAGCACAGATACGCAGTATTTT.

The DNA for the CDR3 is TGTGCCAGCAGCCTTCGGGACAACTCTGGAAACACCATATATTTT. Amino acids: CASSLRDNSGNTIYF. The rearrangement uses TRBV2 and TRBJ1-3; a weak D match, TRBD1 (6 bases). The CDR3 has 15 residues. The germline gives CDR1 SNHLY, CDR2 FYNNEI. The germline V and J ends were trimmed by 6 bases and 0 bases, with 12 bases remaining between them.

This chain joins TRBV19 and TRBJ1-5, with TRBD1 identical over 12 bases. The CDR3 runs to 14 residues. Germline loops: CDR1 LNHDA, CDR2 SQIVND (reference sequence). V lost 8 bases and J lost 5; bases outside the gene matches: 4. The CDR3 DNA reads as TGTGCCAGTTCCGGGACAGGGGGCCATCAGCCCCAGCATTTT. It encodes CASSGTGGHQPQHF.

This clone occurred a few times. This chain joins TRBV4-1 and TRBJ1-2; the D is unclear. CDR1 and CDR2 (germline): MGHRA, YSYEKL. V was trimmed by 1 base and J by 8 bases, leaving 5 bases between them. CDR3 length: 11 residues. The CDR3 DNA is TGCGCCAGCAGCCAAGGATCGGGCTACACCTTC. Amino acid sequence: CASSQGSGYTF.